Following are 14 T cell receptor beta chains from one sample sequenced in a study of T cell repertoires in cytomegalovirus infection. A single record per CDR3 protein comes from TCRdb applying MiXCR to the reads. The table includes a few hundred thousand distinct CDR3 sequences, roughly a sixth detected once. Sample: PBMCs. Source of these receptors: a human donor in good health (CMV status not recorded). Some clones in this sample may be carry-over from other donors' samples.

The chain carries TRBV6-1 and TRBJ2-1; D is perhaps TRBD1 (5 bases). CDR3 length: 14 residues. V lost 3 bases and J 9 bases, leaving 15 bases between the germline ends. Germline loops: CDR1 MNHNS, CDR2 SASEGT. CDR3 in DNA: TGTGCCAGCAGTGATCAGGCAGGGTTGGGTGAGCAGTTCTTC. It codes for CASSDQAGLGEQFF.

The table lists this clonotype with a few counts. This chain joins TRBV20-1 and TRBJ1-5, with 7 positions matching TRBD1. Germline CDR1 and CDR2: DFQATT and SNEGSKA (reference sequence). The CDR3 sequence is 13 residues long. The V gene end was trimmed by 6 bases and the J gene end by 7 bases; junction bases not matched to a gene: 9. CDR3 coding DNA: TGCAGTGCCCCCCCGACAGGGAACCAGCCCCAGCATTTT. Translated: CSAPPTGNQPQHF.

The table lists this clonotype with many counts. CDR3 sequence: CASSPGQASREQYF. Written as DNA, the CDR3 is TGTGCCAGCAGCCCCGGACAGGCCTCCCGCGAGCAGTACTTC. The rearrangement joins TRBV7-9 to TRBJ2-7; 7 bases are a match to TRBD1. J lost 6 bases, V lost 5 bases, and 10 bases had no gene match. The CDR3 extends over 14 amino acids. Germline CDR1 reads SEHNR; CDR2 reads FQNEAQ (reference sequence).

This sequence joins TRBV20-1 and TRBJ2-7; no clear D gene. Germline V CDR1 and CDR2: DFQATT, SNEGSKA (reference sequence). The ends were cut back, 2 bases at V and 4 bases at J, with 6 bases in the middle. This CDR3 is 11 amino acids long. The DNA for the CDR3 is TGCAGTGCTAGAATGGAGTACGAGCAGTACTTC. This encodes CSARMEYEQYF.

V is TRBV5-1 and J is TRBJ2-3, with 7 bases lining up with TRBD1. Unmatched junction bases numbered 14, after V lost 4 bases and J lost 6 bases. This CDR3 has 16 amino acids. Germline V gene lookup returns CDR1 SGHRS and CDR2 YFSETQ. The CDR3 nucleotides are TGCGCCAGCAGCCCAAATGGGGGACAGTCAGGGGATACGCAGTATTTT. Encoded protein: CASSPNGGQSGDTQYF.

This chain connects TRBV10-3 to TRBJ2-5; no clear D gene. Germline V gene data show CDR1 as ENHRY and CDR2 as SYGVKD. Trimming left V 2 bases short and J 0 bases short, with 4 bases between. The CDR3 contains 13 residues. The CDR3 coding sequence is TGTGCCATCAGTGAGGGGGACCAAGAGACCCAGTACTTC. Residues: CAISEGDQETQYF.

The chain recombines TRBV6-4 with TRBJ2-2, with D hard to call. V was clipped by 0 bases and J by 1 base, with 3 bases between them. There are 14 residues in the CDR3. Germline V CDR1 and CDR2: MRHNA, SNTAGT. The CDR3 bases are TGTGCCAGCAGTGACTCGGGGAACACCGGGGAGCTGTTTTTT. Translation: CASSDSGNTGELFF.

This clonotype was seen at least ten times. The chain is built from TRBV11-2 and TRBJ1-3; D call uncertain. CDR1 is SGHAT, CDR2 FQNNGV, per germline. The CDR3 extends over 15 amino acids. With 5 bases removed from V and 2 bases from J, the gap between germline ends came to 13 bases. The CDR3 here is CASSPQGRTGNTIYF. As DNA, the CDR3 is TGTGCCAGCAGCCCCCAAGGGAGAACTGGAAACACCATATATTTT.

This clonotype was detected only a few times. The rearrangement uses TRBV4-1 and TRBJ1-1; D is perhaps TRBD1 (6 bases). In germline, CDR1 is MGHRA, CDR2 YSYEKL. The length of the CDR3 is 14 residues. Trimming stripped 2 bases from V and 10 bases from J, with 17 bases between. The CDR3 loop reads CASSQREGVLVAFF. The CDR3 nucleotides are TGCGCCAGCAGCCAACGAGAGGGGGTTTTGGTAGCTTTCTTT.

This clonotype showed up many times. The V call is TRBV7-6, the J call TRBJ2-5, with 9 positions matching TRBD2. Germline values: CDR1 SGHVS, CDR2 FNYEAQ. This CDR3 contains 16 residues. The trim removed 2 bases at V and 5 bases at J, leaving 9 bases unmatched. CDR3 sequence: CASSLPTSGGRETQYF. CDR3 bases: TGTGCCAGCAGCTTACCGACTAGCGGAGGACGGGAGACCCAGTACTTC.

This clonotype was detected many times. The gene calls are TRBV19 and TRBJ2-1, with 8 bases fitting TRBD2. There are 16 residues in the CDR3. Germline CDR1 LNHDA, CDR2 SQIVND (reference sequence). The V and J ends lost 0 bases and 2 bases, in that order; junction bases with no gene match: 3. The CDR3 region has the DNA TGTGCCAGTAGTATAGACGGAGCGGGGGCCTACAATGAGCAGTTCTTC. This gives the protein CASSIDGAGAYNEQFF.

The chain couples TRBV2 to TRBJ1-3; D is undetermined. The V gene lost 2 bases and the J gene lost 0 bases, with 8 bases spanning the gap. The CDR3 totals 15 residues. Germline assignment: CDR1 SNHLY and CDR2 FYNNEI. CDR3 sequence: CASSEMAGSGNTIYF. DNA for the CDR3: TGTGCCAGCAGTGAAATGGCAGGCTCTGGAAACACCATATATTTT.

This clonotype was detected ten times or more. This sequence joins TRBV7-3 and TRBJ2-5; D assignment may be TRBD1 or TRBD2 (5 bases each). The CDR3 extends over 14 amino acids. V lost 4 bases to trimming and J lost 6 bases, with 15 bases between them. Germline V gives CDR1 SGHTA, CDR2 FQGTGA. As DNA, the CDR3 is TGTGCCAGCAGCTCGGACCAGTGGGACCAGACCCAGTACTTC. Translating it yields CASSSDQWDQTQYF.

This clonotype was recorded at least ten times. This chain connects TRBV6-5 to TRBJ2-3; D not resolved. CDR3 length: 16 amino acids. With 0 bases removed from V and 2 bases from J, the gap between germline ends came to 12 bases. The germline V gene has CDR1 MNHEY and CDR2 SVGAGI. The CDR3 is CASSYSGPPFTDTQYF. DNA for the CDR3: TGTGCCAGCAGTTACTCCGGTCCGCCTTTCACAGATACGCAGTATTTT.